Each of the 18 T cell receptor beta chains below was sequenced from the same sample in a study of blood T cell repertoires in COVID-19. Profiled with immunoSEQ multiplex PCR; TCRdb holds only in-frame clones, not every one. The sample records roughly 150,000 clones, 87% being singletons. The sequencing input was PBMCs or T cells enriched from blood (not recorded which). Source of these receptors: a middle-aged woman who had been exposed to COVID-19.

The rearrangement joins TRBV7-6 to TRBJ2-1, with D maybe TRBD1 (6 bases). CDR1 and CDR2 from the germline V gene are SGHVS and FNYEAQ. The germline V and J ends were trimmed by 5 bases and 7 bases, with 12 bases remaining between them. The CDR3 loop spans 13 amino acids. The CDR3 DNA is TGTGCCAGCAGCGGATACAGGGTAAATGAGCAGTTCTTC. Its translation is CASSGYRVNEQFF.

This chain uses TRBV5-6 with TRBJ1-3; 9 nucleotides match TRBD1. Germline V gene sequence: CDR1 SGHDT, CDR2 YYEEEE. The CDR3 length is 15 residues. The V gene end was trimmed by 5 bases and the J gene end by 8 bases; junction bases not matched to a gene: 11. CDR3 in amino acids: CASSFYGTGIHTIYF. CDR3 nucleotide sequence: TGTGCCAGCAGTTTCTACGGGACAGGGATACACACCATATATTTT.

V gene TRBV29-1 combines with J gene TRBJ2-1; TRBD2 aligns across 8 bases. V trimming: 5 bases; J trimming: 8 bases; junction bases outside the gene matches: 11. The CDR3 totals 14 residues. Germline values: CDR1 SQVTM, CDR2 ANQGSEA. The CDR3 reads CSVLKRGILDEQFF. In DNA, the CDR3 is TGCAGCGTTTTAAAGCGGGGGATTTTAGATGAGCAGTTCTTC.

This sequence joins TRBV19 and TRBJ2-2; 8 bases agree with TRBD1. This CDR3 contains 15 residues. From germline, CDR1 is LNHDA and CDR2 SQIVND (reference sequence). Trimming took 3 bases from V and 1 from J; bases not matched to a gene: 1. CDR3 loop: CASSIGTGNTGELFF. In nucleotides, the CDR3 is TGTGCCAGTAGTATCGGGACAGGGAACACCGGGGAGCTGTTTTTT.

The genes are TRBV10-2 and TRBJ1-2; D might be TRBD1 (5 bases). V was clipped by 2 bases and J by 7 bases, with 11 bases between them. This CDR3 has 13 amino acids. Germline CDR1 is WSHSY and CDR2 is SAAADI. CDR3 region: CASSERGRSGYTF. The CDR3 DNA sequence: TGCGCCAGCAGTGAGAGGGGTCGGAGTGGCTACACCTTC.

The chain recombines TRBV28 with TRBJ1-2; 7 bases align to TRBD1. CDR3 length equals 14 residues. Germline CDR1 reads MDHEN; CDR2 reads SYDVKM. V shed 3 bases and J 8 bases; nucleotides not matched to a gene: 9. CDR3 residues: CASSFEQGRRGYTF. The CDR3 nucleotides read TGTGCCAGCAGTTTTGAACAGGGGAGACGGGGCTACACCTTC.

This clone has only one observation. The chain links TRBV19 to TRBJ2-7; TRBD1 is a possible D gene (6 bases). The end of the DNA aligns better with TRBJ2-1, so the J call may be wrong. The CDR3 length is 15 residues. The germline V gene encodes CDR1 LNHDA and CDR2 SQIVND (reference sequence). In nucleotides, the CDR3 is TGTGCCAGTAGTATATTGGGACACGATTACAATGAGCAGTTCTTC. Translation: CASSILGHDYNEQFF.

V gene TRBV9 combines with J gene TRBJ2-3; 7 bases are a match to TRBD2. After removal of 0 bases from V and 0 bases from J, the junction contained 7 bases not matched to a gene. The CDR3 extends over 17 amino acids. Germline V CDR1 and CDR2: SGDLS, YYNGEE. The CDR3 region is CASSVAGGRGSTDTQYF. The DNA of the CDR3 is TGTGCCAGCAGCGTAGCTGGTGGGAGGGGAAGCACAGATACGCAGTATTTT.

The CDR3 spells CASSPPSGVTEAFF. CDR3 DNA: TGTGCCAGCTCACCACCGAGCGGGGTGACTGAAGCTTTCTTT. V and J are TRBV18 and TRBJ1-1; D is unclear. The ends were cut back, 0 bases at V and 5 bases at J, with 10 bases in the middle. The CDR3 covers 14 residues. Germline V gene sequence: CDR1 KGHSH, CDR2 LQKENI.

V gene TRBV6-5 combines with J gene TRBJ1-1; D uncertain. V shed 4 bases and J shed 0 bases, with 9 bases lying between them. The CDR3 extends over 14 amino acids. Germline V gene lookup returns CDR1 MNHEY and CDR2 SVGAGI. The CDR3 nucleotides read TGTGCCAGCAGTTCACTGAGCATGAACACTGAAGCTTTCTTT. Translation: CASSSLSMNTEAFF.

This sequence joins TRBV5-4 and TRBJ2-6; TRBD1 matches at 11 bases. There are 16 residues in the CDR3. The germline CDR1 and CDR2 sequences are SGHNT and YYREEE (reference sequence). The trim removed 10 bases at V and 8 bases at J, leaving 14 bases unmatched. In DNA, the CDR3 is TGTGCCGTCAGGCAAAGGACAGGGGGCGAAACCAACGTCCTGACTTTC. Encoded protein: CAVRQRTGGETNVLTF.

This chain joins TRBV7-8 and TRBJ1-5, with no clear D. This CDR3 spans 19 amino acids. V dropped 1 base and J dropped 0 bases, with 19 bases sitting between them. Germline assignment: CDR1 SGHVS and CDR2 FQNEAQ. CDR3 bases: TGTGCCAGCAGCTTAGTTGGGTTGCGGGGAAAATATAGCAATCAGCCCCAGCATTTT. This encodes CASSLVGLRGKYSNQPQHF.

The J gene is TRBJ2-4, the V gene TRBV29-1, with TRBD1 matching 8 bases. V dropped 2 bases and J dropped 4; count of bases not matched to a gene: 10. The CDR3 extends over 16 amino acids. Germline V gene sequence: CDR1 SQVTM, CDR2 ANQGSEA. The CDR3 sequence: CSVETGGRGGKNIQYF. CDR3 bases: TGCAGCGTTGAAACAGGGGGTCGAGGAGGGAAAAACATTCAGTACTTC.

This clone was counted a few times. The J gene is TRBJ1-2, the V gene TRBV5-8; D may be TRBD1 (5 bases). The CDR3 loop spans 11 amino acids. In germline, CDR1 is SGHTS, CDR2 YDEGEE. V was pared by 7 bases and J by 2 bases, with 6 bases between. The CDR3 region has the DNA TGTGCCAGCGCAGGGAACTATGGCTACACCTTC. Protein product: CASAGNYGYTF.

This chain's CDR3 is CASLQSGSGANVLTF. As DNA, the CDR3 is TGTGCCAGTTTGCAGTCAGGCTCTGGGGCCAACGTCCTGACTTTC. The chain has TRBV19 and TRBJ2-6; D not certain. Germline CDR1 is LNHDA and CDR2 is SQIVND (reference sequence). Trimming left V 8 bases short and J 0 bases short, with 11 bases between. The CDR3 totals 15 residues.

The genes are TRBV18 and TRBJ2-5; TRBD1 agrees at 9 bases. The CDR3 loop spans 16 amino acids. Per germline, CDR1 KGHSH and CDR2 LQKENI. V was pared by 6 bases and J by 3 bases, with 11 bases of the junction left unmatched. CDR3 residues: CASSSVQGALEETQYF. In DNA, the CDR3 is TGTGCCAGCTCCTCCGTACAGGGGGCATTGGAAGAGACCCAGTACTTC.

The chain is built from TRBV27 and TRBJ1-1; TRBD1 agrees at 8 bases. CDR1 is MNHEY and CDR2 is SMNVEV in the germline V gene (reference sequence). Losses at the gene ends were 3 bases for V and 0 bases for J; bases not matched to a gene: 6. This CDR3 region has 16 residues. CDR3 sequence reads: CASSFVGRGLNTEAFF. In nucleotides, the CDR3 is TGTGCCAGCAGTTTCGTGGGCAGGGGGCTGAACACTGAAGCTTTCTTT.

The V call is TRBV28, the J call TRBJ1-1; D remains ambiguous. Germline V lookup: CDR1 MDHEN, CDR2 SYDVKM. The length of the CDR3 is 14 residues. V was clipped by 7 bases and J by 0 bases, with 12 bases between them. CDR3 in amino acids: CASTPGLMNTEAFF. CDR3 nucleotide sequence: TGTGCCAGCACCCCGGGTCTTATGAACACTGAAGCTTTCTTT.